Given below is one T cell receptor beta chain in context. The germline V gene encodes CDR1 SGHDT and CDR2 YYEEEE. V lost 4 bases and J lost 7; bases outside the gene matches: 9. The CDR3 loop spans 16 amino acids. The data were obtained in a study of human T cells and chemical hapten exposure. TCRdb fed the RACE reads into MiXCR, producing one record per CDR3 protein. Among 120,000 or so distinct CDR3 sequences listed, 11% were seen once. Time point described: patch test 3, about 24 weeks after DPC sensitization. Treatment specified: therapeutic diphenylcyclopropenone sensitization with weekly scalp DPC.

V and J are TRBV5-6 and TRBJ2-3; 13 positions agree with TRBD2. The source was whole blood, collected in connection with sensitization to the hapten diphenylcyclopropenone (DPC). The receptor was derived from a woman aged 45 to 65 with alopecia areata. Some clones in this sample may be carry-over from other donors' samples. This chain's CDR3 is CASSPGLAGDLHTQYF. The CDR3 coding sequence is TGTGCCAGCAGCCCAGGACTAGCGGGGGACCTACATACGCAGTATTTT.